This TCR beta chain was obtained from a study of CD8 T cells in ankylosing spondylitis. Whole-study findings and limits: Reportedly, matched ankylosing spondylitis synovial fluid was significantly enriched for disease-linked clones. Earlier studies detected some motif variants in reactive arthritis synovial fluid and blood. In ankylosing spondylitis blood, a motif of roughly eight highly homologous TCR beta variants appeared characteristic.

This clonotype was found many times. The antigen remains unidentified. CDR3 size: 15 residues. Germline V gene lookup returns CDR1 SQVTM and CDR2 ANQGSEA. The germline V and J ends were trimmed by 4 bases and 0 bases, with 16 bases remaining between them. Each TCR beta library was made by quantitative 5'-RACE that incorporated molecular barcodes. TCRdb re-called the 5' RACE reads through MiXCR, storing one row per CDR3 protein. The table records 200,000 to 250,000 distinct CDR3 sequences, about 7% of them present only once. The rearrangement uses TRBV29-1 and TRBJ2-7; the D is unclear. The sequenced sample was blood, either unsorted or a sorted T cell fraction (not recorded which). This receptor was taken from a male donor with ankylosing spondylitis. CDR3 DNA sequence: TGCAGCGTTGCCCAGCCACTCCACCTCTCCTACGAGCAGTACTTC. Encoded protein: CSVAQPLHLSYEQYF.